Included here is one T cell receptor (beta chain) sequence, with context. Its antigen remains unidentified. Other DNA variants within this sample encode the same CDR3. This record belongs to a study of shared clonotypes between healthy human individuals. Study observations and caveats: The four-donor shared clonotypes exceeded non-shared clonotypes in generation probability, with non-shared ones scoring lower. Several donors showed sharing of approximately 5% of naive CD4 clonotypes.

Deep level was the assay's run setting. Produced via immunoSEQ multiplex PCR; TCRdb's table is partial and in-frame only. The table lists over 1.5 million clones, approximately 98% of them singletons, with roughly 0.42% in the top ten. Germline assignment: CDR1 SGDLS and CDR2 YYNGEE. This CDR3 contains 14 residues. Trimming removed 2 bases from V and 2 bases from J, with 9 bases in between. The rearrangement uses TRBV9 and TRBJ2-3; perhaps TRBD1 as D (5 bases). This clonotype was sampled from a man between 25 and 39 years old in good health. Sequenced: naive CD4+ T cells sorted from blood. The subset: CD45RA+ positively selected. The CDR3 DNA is TGTGCCAGCAGCGTTGGGGCCGACACAGATACGCAGTATTTT. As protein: CASSVGADTDTQYF.